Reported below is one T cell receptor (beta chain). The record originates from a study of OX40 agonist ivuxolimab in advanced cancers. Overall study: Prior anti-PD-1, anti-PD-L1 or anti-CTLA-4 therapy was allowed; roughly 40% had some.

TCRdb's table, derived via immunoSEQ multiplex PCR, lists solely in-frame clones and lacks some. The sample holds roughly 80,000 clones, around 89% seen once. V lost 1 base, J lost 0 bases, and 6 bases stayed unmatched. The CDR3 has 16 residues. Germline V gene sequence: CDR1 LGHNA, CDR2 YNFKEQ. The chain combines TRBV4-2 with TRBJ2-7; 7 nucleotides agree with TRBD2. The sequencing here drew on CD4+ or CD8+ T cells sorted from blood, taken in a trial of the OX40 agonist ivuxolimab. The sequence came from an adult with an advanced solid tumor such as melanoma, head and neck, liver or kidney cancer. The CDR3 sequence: CASSQVLGGSSYEQYF. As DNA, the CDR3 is TGTGCCAGCAGCCAAGTTCTCGGCGGGAGCTCCTACGAGCAGTACTTC.